The 14 T cell receptor beta chains reported below all come from one sample, sequenced in a study of blood T cells in healthy people across ages. It was with a sample-barcoded 5' primer and a J-beta primer mix that a second PCR of about 7 to 12 cycles was run. TCRdb re-derived calls from the 5' RACE reads in MiXCR, one entry per CDR3 protein. The sample contains more than 1,000,000 distinct CDR3 sequences, around 25% of which appear only once. These data also featured in a second study, about T cells of mothers and their children.

The sample comprised blood. The receptor source for this set is a girl aged 2-10 years in good health.

The chain links TRBV20-1 to TRBJ1-1, with D possibly being TRBD1 (6 bases). The ends were cut back, 2 bases at V and 4 bases at J, with 20 bases in the middle. This CDR3 spans 16 amino acids. CDR1 and CDR2 from the germline V gene are DFQATT and SNEGSKA (reference sequence). The CDR3 DNA reads TGCAGTGCTAGAACGGCAGGGGAAGGGTTCCTCACTGAAGCTTTCTTT. Protein product: CSARTAGEGFLTEAFF.

The chain is built from TRBV7-3 and TRBJ2-5; 9 bases are shared with TRBD2. The DNA matches TRBJ2-1 better at its end, which makes the J call doubtful. Germline assignment: CDR1 SGHTA and CDR2 FQGTGA. The CDR3 has 17 amino acids. This CDR3 is CASSLNVMAGGPVEQFF. Here the CDR3 DNA reads TGTGCCAGCAGCTTAAATGTAATGGCGGGAGGGCCAGTTGAGCAGTTCTTC.

The chain recombines TRBV6-2 or TRBV6-3 with TRBJ2-7; D may be TRBD2 (5 bases). Trimming pared 7 bases from V and 0 bases from J, leaving 19 bases between. Germline V CDR1 and CDR2: MNHEY, SVGEGT. This CDR3 spans 16 amino acids. This CDR3 is CASNPLGTRSSYEQYF. The DNA for the CDR3 is TGTGCCAGCAATCCTCTGGGAACTAGGAGCTCCTACGAGCAGTACTTC.

This clonotype was detected a few times. The V gene is TRBV10-1, the J gene TRBJ2-5; TRBD2 is a possible D gene (6 bases). The CDR3 covers 13 residues. V gave up 5 bases and J gave up 5 bases, with 12 bases separating them. Germline V lookup: CDR1 WNHNN, CDR2 SYGVQD (reference sequence). CDR3 protein: CASSPSGPETQYF. The CDR3 DNA reads TGCGCCAGCAGTCCAAGCGGGCCTGAGACCCAGTACTTC.

This clonotype occurred a few times. The chain joins TRBV20-1 to TRBJ2-1; no firm D call. This CDR3 is 15 amino acids long. V lost 3 bases, J lost 2 bases, and 14 bases lay in between. CDR1 and CDR2 (germline): DFQATT, SNEGSKA (reference sequence). CDR3 region: CSASLPTATYNEQFF. As DNA, the CDR3 is TGCAGTGCTAGTCTCCCGACCGCCACCTACAATGAGCAGTTCTTC.

In nucleotides, the CDR3 is TGTGCCAGCAGCCCGAGACAGGGGGCGTTGGGGGAGCAGTACTTC. This codes for CASSPRQGALGEQYF. The chain joins TRBV13 to TRBJ2-7; 10 bases line up with TRBD1. CDR1 is PRHDT and CDR2 is FYEKMQ in the germline V gene (reference sequence). The CDR3 runs 15 residues. The ends lost 5 bases at V and 7 bases at J; junction bases unmatched: 11.

This clonotype was counted only a few times. The chain is built from TRBV25-1 and TRBJ2-7, with 9 bases fitting TRBD2. Trimming removed 2 bases from V and 7 bases from J; junction bases left unmatched: 15. This CDR3 region has 17 residues. Germline loops: CDR1 MGHDK, CDR2 SYGVNS. The CDR3: CASSEGSGGPIPGEQYF. The CDR3 DNA sequence: TGTGCCAGCAGTGAAGGGAGCGGGGGGCCCATTCCTGGTGAGCAGTACTTC.

The chain employs TRBV29-1 and TRBJ2-1; 7 positions match TRBD1. Looked up from germline, CDR1 is SQVTM and CDR2 is ANQGSEA. Germline trimming cut 3 bases from V and 8 bases from J; bases unmatched to any gene: 7. The CDR3 contains 13 residues. The CDR3 DNA is TGCAGCGTTGACAGGGGGTATGAGCATGAGCAGTTCTTC. It specifies CSVDRGYEHEQFF.

This clonotype was counted between two and nine times. The genes are TRBV28 and TRBJ1-2; no clear D gene. The CDR3 totals 14 residues. Trimming took off 5 bases at V and 4 bases at J, with 14 bases between the two ends. From germline, CDR1 is MDHEN and CDR2 SYDVKM. CDR3 sequence reads: CASSPKGAVYGYTF. The CDR3 DNA follows: TGTGCCAGCAGTCCTAAGGGAGCAGTCTATGGCTACACCTTC.

This chain connects TRBV12-3 or TRBV12-4 to TRBJ1-1, with unresolved D. Trimming shortened V by 5 bases and J by 4 bases, and 8 bases separated the two germline ends. The CDR3 is 12 residues long. CDR3 in DNA: TGTGCCAGCAGTCCACGGTTCACTGAAGCTTTCTTT. It encodes CASSPRFTEAFF.

V usage is TRBV25-1 and J usage is TRBJ2-3; D is perhaps TRBD2 (7 bases). The germline V gene encodes CDR1 MGHDK and CDR2 SYGVNS. The CDR3 has 18 amino acids. The V and J ends lost 2 bases and 7 bases respectively, with 25 bases between them. The CDR3 region has the DNA TGTGCCAGCAGTGAAGGAAAGTCTTACACAGGGCGGGGGTATACGCAGTATTTT. Protein: CASSEGKSYTGRGYTQYF.

A few counts support this clonotype. The chain is built from TRBV20-1 and TRBJ2-5; D is possibly TRBD1 (5 bases). The CDR3 is 14 residues long. The V end was cut by 6 bases, the J end by 1 base, with 15 bases between. The V gene's germline CDR1 is DFQATT and CDR2 SNEGSKA (reference sequence). CDR3 protein: CSAPWTRTQETQYF. CDR3 nucleotides: TGCAGTGCCCCCTGGACACGTACCCAAGAGACCCAGTACTTC.

This chain connects TRBV29-1 to TRBJ2-1; tentatively, D is TRBD1 (5 bases). Deletions cut 8 bases from V and 3 bases from J, with 11 bases between. Germline CDR1 SQVTM, CDR2 ANQGSEA. The CDR3 loop spans 12 amino acids. As DNA, the CDR3 is TGCAGCATCTGGGGCCTCTACAATGAGCAGTTCTTC. Translation: CSIWGLYNEQFF.

This clonotype was found many times. The chain employs TRBV9 and TRBJ2-5; D is unclear. The J call is doubtful: the DNA matches TRBJ2-7 better. Germline V gene lookup returns CDR1 SGDLS and CDR2 YYNGEE. CDR3 size: 13 residues. CDR3 loop: CASSVAPLYEQYF. CDR3 sequence (DNA): TGTGCCAGCAGCGTAGCTCCCCTCTACGAGCAGTACTTC.